The rows below give T cell receptor beta chains drawn from one sample of a study of control samples from healthy donors and cancer patients. Profiled with immunoSEQ multiplex PCR; TCRdb holds only in-frame clones, not every one. This table holds 70,000 to 95,000 clones, approximately 89% found once. The sequenced sample consisted of blood. All receptors come from a man aged 45-65 years in good health. Both conserved end residues are part of each CDR3. The D gene is left open where the match is weak. Rows give clone size only sometimes, using once, few, many, or a class for an expanded clone.

NA	TRBV9	TRBD1	TRBJ1-4	TGTGCCAGCAGCCCCCGGACAGGGTTTAATGAAAAACTGTTTTTT	CASSPRTGFNEKLFF
NA	TRBV6-4	NA	TRBJ1-2	TGTGCCAGCAGTATAGGGTGGGCTGGGTATGGCTACACCTTC	CASSIGWAGYGYTF
NA	TRBV10-3	TRBD1	TRBJ1-2	TGTGCCATCAGTGGGACAGGGGAGGCTGGCTACACCTTC	CAISGTGEAGYTF
NA	TRBV9	NA	TRBJ2-3	TGTGCCAGCAGCGTGGGTCAGGGGTACACAGATACGCAGTATTTT	CASSVGQGYTDTQYF
few	TRBV10-3	NA	TRBJ1-3	TGTGCCATCAGTGATCAGAGCTCTGGAAACACCATATATTTT	CAISDQSSGNTIYF
NA	TRBV12-5	NA	TRBJ2-5	TGTGCTAGTGCCCCAGAGGGCCGAGAGACCCAGTACTTC	CASAPEGRETQYF
NA	TRBV7-2	NA	TRBJ2-3	TGTGCCAGCAGCTTCCTAGCGACCGCGGATACGCAGTATTTT	CASSFLATADTQYF
NA	TRBV6-5	TRBD1	TRBJ1-1	TGTGCCAGCAGTCGTGGGACAGGGGACACTGAAGCTTTCTTT	CASSRGTGDTEAFF
NA	TRBV2	TRBD2	TRBJ2-2	TGTGCCAGCAGGGGACTAGCGGGAGCGGCCGGGGAGCTGTTTTTT	CASRGLAGAAGELFF
NA	TRBV11-3	TRBD1	TRBJ2-5	TGTGCCAGCAGCTCGAGGACAGGGGTGGGGACCCAGTACTTC	CASSSRTGVGTQYF
NA	TRBV5-1	TRBD2	TRBJ2-5	TGCGCCAGCAGCTTGGCGGGGGGGAGTCAAGAGACCCAGTACTTC	CASSLAGGSQETQYF
NA	TRBV24-1	NA	TRBJ1-5	TGTGCCACCAGTGACATAAGCAATCAGCCCCAGCATTTT	CATSDISNQPQHF
NA	TRBV4-1	TRBD1	TRBJ2-5	TGCGCCAGCAGCCAACAGGGGGCACGACAAGAGACCCAGTACTTC	CASSQQGARQETQYF
few	TRBV5-4	NA	TRBJ2-3	TGTGCCAGCAGCCCGAGCACAGATACGCAGTATTTT	CASSPSTDTQYF
NA	TRBV5-1	NA	TRBJ1-1	TGCGCCAGCAGCTTTGGCTGGGGCTCGGGAGACACTGAAGCTTTCTTT	CASSFGWGSGDTEAFF
NA	TRBV7-3	NA	TRBJ2-5	TGTGCCAGCAGCCCTGACAGACAAGAGACCCAGTACTTC	CASSPDRQETQYF
NA	TRBV29-1	TRBD1	TRBJ2-3	TGCAGCGTAGGTACCGGGACAGGGGGAGCAGATACGCAGTATTTT	CSVGTGTGGADTQYF
NA	TRBV11-3	TRBD2	TRBJ2-7	TGTGCCAGCAGCACCCGACTAGCGGGAGAGTCATCATACGAGCAGTACTTC	CASSTRLAGESSYEQYF
NA	TRBV9	TRBD1	TRBJ2-2	TGTGCCAGCAGCACAGGGGTCGGGGAGCTGTTTTTT	CASSTGVGELFF
NA	TRBV27	NA	TRBJ1-1	TGTGCCAGCAGGGGAACAGGAATGAACACTGAAGCTTTCTTT	CASRGTGMNTEAFF
NA	TRBV28	NA	TRBJ1-5	TGTGCCAGCAGCGAGTATAGCAATCAGCCCCAGCATTTT	CASSEYSNQPQHF
few	TRBV7-8	NA	TRBJ2-1	TGTGCCAGCAGCTCCGGGGGACAAATAAAACCCAATGAGCAGTTCTTC	CASSSGGQIKPNEQFF
NA	TRBV9	TRBD2	TRBJ2-1	TGTGCCAGCAGCGCACCCGGGACTACTAGGGTTGAGCAGTTCTTC	CASSAPGTTRVEQFF
NA	TRBV27	NA	TRBJ2-1	TGTGCCAGCAGTTTATCTAGCTACAATGAGCAGTTCTTC	CASSLSSYNEQFF
NA	TRBV19	NA	TRBJ1-5	TGTGCCACCCACAAGGGGGGTAGCAATCAGCCCCAGCATTTT	CATHKGGSNQPQHF
NA	TRBV10-2	NA	TRBJ1-1	TGCGCCAGCAGTGAGCTCAGGGCCGAAGCTTTCTTT	CASSELRAEAFF
NA	TRBV6-6	NA	TRBJ2-5	TGTGCCAGCAGGGGGGCACGGGGGGAAGAGACCCAGTACTTC	CASRGARGEETQYF
NA	TRBV24-1	TRBD1	TRBJ1-5	TGTGCCACCAGTGATCGCAGGGGGGAGGGTCAGCCCCAGCATTTT	CATSDRRGEGQPQHF
NA	TRBV28	TRBD1	TRBJ1-1	TGTGCCAGCAGTTTCCTGACAGGGATGAACACTGAAGCTTTCTTT	CASSFLTGMNTEAFF
few	TRBV2	NA	TRBJ2-5	TGTGCCAGCAGTGAAGACGGGGGGCTCCAAGAGACCCAGTACTTC	CASSEDGGLQETQYF
NA	TRBV9	TRBD2	TRBJ2-7	TGTGCCAGCAGCGCGACTAGCGGGAGTTACGAGCAGTACTTC	CASSATSGSYEQYF
NA	TRBV5-1	TRBD2	TRBJ2-2	TGCGCCAGCGGACTAGCGGGAGGCAACACCGGGGAGCTGTTTTTT	CASGLAGGNTGELFF
NA	TRBV5-1	TRBD2	TRBJ2-2	TGCGCCAGTGGGGACTCCGCGGGAGGCACCGGGGAGCTGTTTTTT	CASGDSAGGTGELFF
once	TRBV6-6	NA	TRBJ2-7	TGTGCCAGCAGTTACATGAGGGGAACTTGGTACGAGCAGTACTTC	CASSYMRGTWYEQYF
NA	TRBV5-4	NA	TRBJ2-1	TGTGCCAGCAGCTTGACGACGGCTGAGCAGTTCTTC	CASSLTTAEQFF
NA	TRBV6-5	TRBD1	TRBJ1-4	TGTGCCAGCAGTTACGACAGGGTTGGTCGGGAAAAACTGTTTTTT	CASSYDRVGREKLFF
NA	TRBV18	NA	TRBJ1-2	TGTGCCAGCTCACAACTACAGGAGGAGGATGGCTACACCTTC	CASSQLQEEDGYTF
NA	TRBV4-2	NA	TRBJ1-6	TGTGCCAGCAGCCAAGATCTGGAAGACAGGCCCCTCCACTTT	CASSQDLEDRPLHF
NA	TRBV29-1	NA	TRBJ1-2	TGCAGCGTTGAGGACGACAGTGTCACCTTC	CSVEDDSVTF
once	TRBV19	TRBD1	TRBJ1-5	TGTGCCAGTAGCCGTGACAGGGCAGGGCCCCAGCATTTT	CASSRDRAGPQHF
NA	TRBV5-8	NA	TRBJ1-2	TGTGCCAGCAGCGGGCCCAACTATGGCTACACCTTC	CASSGPNYGYTF
NA	TRBV7-3	NA	TRBJ2-5	TGTGCCAGCAGCTCCCTTGGCCAAGAGACCCAGTACTTC	CASSSLGQETQYF
few	TRBV7-9	NA	TRBJ2-7	TGTGCCAGCAGCCTGGACGTCTCCTACGAGCAGTACTTC	CASSLDVSYEQYF
NA	TRBV24-1	NA	TRBJ2-5	TGTGCCACCAGTGCCGGGGCGGAGACCCAGTACTTC	CATSAGAETQYF
NA	TRBV5-5	NA	TRBJ1-2	TGTGCCAGCAGCTTACGAGCAGGGCCCTATGGCTACACCTTC	CASSLRAGPYGYTF
NA	TRBV10-3	NA	TRBJ2-7	TGTGCCATCAGTGAGCCGAACTACGAGCAGTACTTC	CAISEPNYEQYF
NA	TRBV9	NA	TRBJ1-1	TGTGCCAGCAGCGTAGATGTCGGCAGGTTTAGTACTGAAGCTTTCTTT	CASSVDVGRFSTEAFF
once	TRBV12-5	NA	TRBJ2-3	TGTGCTAGTGGGCCCCAGGACCCCCGCACAGATACGCAGTATTTT	CASGPQDPRTDTQYF
few	TRBV5-3	TRBD1	TRBJ1-4	TGTGCCAGAAGCTTGGAAGACAGGGGGGCAACTAATGAAAAACTGTTTTTT	CARSLEDRGATNEKLFF
NA	TRBV3-1/TRBV3-2	NA	TRBJ2-3	TGTGCCAGCAGCCTCCCAAATGGGGATACGCAGTATTTT	CASSLPNGDTQYF
once	TRBV24-1	NA	TRBJ2-1	TGTGCCACCAGTTCTTATAGCGGTCTTTCCTACAATGAGCAGTTCTTC	CATSSYSGLSYNEQFF
NA	TRBV10-3	NA	TRBJ1-1	TGTGCCATCAGACTACAGGAAATGAACACTGAAGCTTTCTTT	CAIRLQEMNTEAFF
NA	TRBV24-1	NA	TRBJ2-3	TGTGCCACCAGTGGCGTCAGGGCAACAGATACGCAGTATTTT	CATSGVRATDTQYF
few	TRBV11-3	TRBD1	TRBJ2-5	TGTGCCAGCAGCTTGAATTCCGGGACAGGGCTAGAGGAGACCCAGTACTTC	CASSLNSGTGLEETQYF
NA	TRBV7-2	TRBD2	TRBJ2-1	TGTGCCAGCAGCCCAGGGACTAGCGGGAGATACAATGAGCAGTTCTTC	CASSPGTSGRYNEQFF
once	TRBV5-5	NA	TRBJ1-2	TGTGCCAGCAGCTTGCAGGATACCTATGGCTACACCTTC	CASSLQDTYGYTF